This is a list of T cell receptor beta chains from one sample in a study of OX40 agonist ivuxolimab in advanced cancers. Only in-frame clones appear in the TCRdb table, and some are missing; sequencing was by immunoSEQ multiplex PCR. The sample gives tens of thousands of clones, about 92% of which show up once; approximately 15% is in the top ten. The sample consisted of CD4+ or CD8+ T cells sorted from blood, taken in a trial of the OX40 agonist ivuxolimab. The receptors shown here come from an adult with an advanced solid tumor such as melanoma, head and neck, liver or kidney cancer. Both conserved end residues are part of each CDR3. Each record gives: CDR3 protein, clone size, V gene. Some rows have no size entry. The others give once, few or many, or a class for an expanded clone.

CDR3: CAWSVNGELFF; size: once; V: TRBV30
CDR3: CASSLQGYTGELFF; size: NA; V: TRBV19
CDR3: CSVQGTGGHYEQYF; size: NA; V: TRBV29-1
CDR3: CASSQDYSYEQYF; size: NA; V: TRBV5-6
CDR3: CASSPGQGVTGELFF; size: NA; V: TRBV7-3
CDR3: CASGPPSYNEQFF; size: NA; V: TRBV12-5
CDR3: CASSSDRGDTEAFF; size: NA; V: TRBV4-2
CDR3: CASSLRASGSPLAKTQYF; size: NA; V: TRBV7-2
CDR3: CASSLAIPETGKPETQYF; size: NA; V: TRBV7-6
CDR3: CASANRGFGTEAFF; size: few; V: TRBV23-1
CDR3: CASRLFTGELFF; size: NA; V: TRBV7-9
CDR3: CASSPDRGGANVLTF; size: NA; V: TRBV18
CDR3: CASSVAGAGGYTF; size: NA; V: TRBV9
CDR3: CASSLYEQYF; size: NA; V: TRBV6-1
CDR3: CASTRSSGAQETQYF; size: NA; V: TRBV7-9
CDR3: CASSKPSARITSGSYNEQFF; size: NA; V: TRBV21-1
CDR3: CATKPGQGPQYF; size: NA; V: TRBV6-5
CDR3: CASSGRAYGRGYTF; size: few; V: TRBV27
CDR3: CAWSVLEQFF; size: NA; V: TRBV30
CDR3: CASSQGISRDRDTGGYEQYF; size: NA; V: TRBV4-3
CDR3: CSGRDRGENEQYF; size: NA; V: TRBV29-1
CDR3: CASTSKTSWETQYF; size: NA; V: TRBV28
CDR3: CASSETSGNNEQFF; size: NA; V: TRBV6-4
CDR3: CASSQEGPEVAFF; size: NA; V: TRBV4-3
CDR3: CASSPYGGETQYF; size: NA; V: TRBV27
CDR3: CASAASGRLNTGELFF; size: NA; V: TRBV9
CDR3: CSVEAAQGSPYEQYF; size: NA; V: TRBV29-1
CDR3: CASSLGSGEITYEQYF; size: NA; V: TRBV7-2
CDR3: CSVEDPAGGRYNEQFF; size: NA; V: TRBV29-1
CDR3: CASSFDRGNYGYTF; size: NA; V: TRBV27
CDR3: CASTRVAGATTGELFF; size: NA; V: TRBV11-2
CDR3: CASSARDRPYYGYTF; size: NA; V: TRBV5-6
CDR3: CASTKEVGRGGETQYF; size: NA; V: TRBV28
CDR3: CASSAKQGPKEQFF; size: NA; V: TRBV27
CDR3: CASSLMADEAFF; size: NA; V: TRBV5-1
CDR3: CASSLWGGSNTEAFF; size: NA; V: TRBV5-1
CDR3: CASSLWAGYTF; size: NA; V: TRBV28
CDR3: CASSLAQGRYTEAFF; size: NA; V: TRBV7-9
CDR3: CASSVGASAASYEQYF; size: NA; V: TRBV5-6
CDR3: CASSLDGGTGGLNEQFF; size: once; V: TRBV11-2
CDR3: CASSLDRGPNSPLHF; size: NA; V: TRBV27
CDR3: CASSDDYSYEQHF; size: NA; V: TRBV10-1
CDR3: CASSQQGGGTKNIQYF; size: NA; V: TRBV18
CDR3: CASSLGGGAVTEAFF; size: NA; V: TRBV7-2
CDR3: CASSLRRDGGYNEQFF; size: NA; V: TRBV5-1
CDR3: CASSVSMNTEAFF; size: NA; V: TRBV9